In this sample, the clone carrying this T cell receptor beta chain turned up a few times. The CDR3 runs 16 residues. CDR1 and CDR2 (germline): SGDLS, YYNGEE. The V end was cut by 4 bases, the J end by 9 bases, with 23 bases between. TCRdb re-derived calls from the 5' RACE reads in MiXCR, one entry per CDR3 protein. The profile covers 350,000 to 450,000 distinct CDR3 sequences, with around 18% appearing a single time and 7.5% to 10% taken by the ten largest. The sample belongs to a study of T-cell memory formation after mild COVID-19. Sequenced input: PBMCs or a T cell subset sorted from them (not recorded which). The chain joins TRBV9 to TRBJ2-1; D perhaps matches TRBD2 (5 bases). The sequence derives from an adult woman who had mild COVID-19 (a few samples of this study predate the infection). Cell type and time point are not known. CDR3 residues: CASSPTGGGLDGEQFF. In DNA form, the CDR3 reads TGTGCCAGCAGCCCCACCGGTGGCGGGCTTGATGGTGAGCAGTTCTTC.